The 7 T cell receptor beta chains reported below all come from one sample, sequenced in a study of blood T cell repertoires in COVID-19 (dated by TCRdb to 2020 to 2021). The library came from the immunoSEQ multiplex PCR assay. Sourced from immuneACCESS, this table was stored by TCRdb with only in-frame sequences that have V and J called. A share of the clones is absent; for the studies checked, an unresolved V gene accounts for under half, and the remainder has no known explanation. The sample table lists a few hundred thousand clones, over 75% of them with a count of one. The top ten clonotypes cover more than 0.8% of the sample. The sequenced sample consisted of PBMCs or T cells enriched from blood (not recorded which). These receptors came from a man between 18 and 35 years old who had recovered from COVID-19.

The chain is built from TRBV15 and TRBJ2-1, with D uncertain. The ends were cut back, 0 bases at V and 6 bases at J, with 18 bases in the middle. Germline-derived CDR1 and CDR2 are LNHNV and YYDKDF (reference sequence). The CDR3 is 17 residues long. CDR3 amino acids: CATSRDPMTLGSNEQFF. The DNA for the CDR3 is TGTGCCACCAGCAGAGATCCTATGACTTTGGGTTCCAATGAGCAGTTCTTC.

This clone has only one observation. The chain recombines TRBV6-5 with TRBJ2-5, with D maybe TRBD2 (5 bases). V shed 2 bases and J shed 10 bases, with 11 bases lying between them. The CDR3 totals 12 residues. Germline CDR1 MNHEY, CDR2 SVGAGI. CDR3 nucleotide sequence: TGTGCCAGCAGTTACGGGAGAGGGATCCAGTACTTC. It is translated as CASSYGRGIQYF.

The V and J genes are TRBV18 and TRBJ2-5, with TRBD2 as a possible D gene (6 bases). Germline CDR1 and CDR2: KGHSH and LQKENI. This CDR3 has 12 residues. V was shortened by 8 bases and J by 3 bases, with 10 bases between the two germline ends. The CDR3 protein is CASGGAEETQYF. As DNA, the CDR3 is TGTGCCAGCGGAGGGGCGGAAGAGACCCAGTACTTC.

The chain employs TRBV15 and TRBJ2-1; 9 nucleotides match TRBD1. The V segment lost 1 base and the J segment 5 bases; nucleotides outside the gene matches: 3. The germline CDR1 and CDR2 sequences are LNHNV and YYDKDF (reference sequence). This CDR3 is 15 amino acids long. DNA of the CDR3: TGTGCCACCAGCAGAGGGACAGGGGCGGACAATGAGCAGTTCTTC. Amino acids: CATSRGTGADNEQFF.

The CDR3 region has the DNA TGCAGTGCTAGTTTATCGGCGAGCGGTCACACAGATACGCAGTATTTT. It codes for CSASLSASGHTDTQYF. The V call is TRBV20-1, the J call TRBJ2-3, with a possible D match to TRBD2 (5 bases). Trimming shortened V by 3 bases and J by 2 bases, and 18 bases separated the two germline ends. The CDR3 spans 16 residues. The germline CDR1 and CDR2 sequences are DFQATT and SNEGSKA (reference sequence).

In its sample, this clone was seen a few times. This chain connects TRBV11-2 to TRBJ1-2; unclear D gene. Germline V gene data show CDR1 as SGHAT and CDR2 as FQNNGV. CDR3 length: 15 residues. V was shortened by 5 bases and J by 4 bases, with 17 bases between the two germline ends. CDR3 nucleotide sequence: TGTGCCAGCAGCCCCTTGGCGGGGATGGGCTATGGCTACACCTTC. Translated, it gives CASSPLAGMGYGYTF.

This sequence joins TRBV6-5 and TRBJ1-3; no clear D gene. The CDR3 extends over 14 amino acids. Germline-derived CDR1 and CDR2 are MNHEY and SVGAGI. Trimming pared 4 bases from V and 0 bases from J, leaving 7 bases between. This CDR3 is CASSLQVSGNTIYF. The DNA for the CDR3 is TGTGCCAGCAGTTTACAAGTCTCTGGAAACACCATATATTTT.